A selection of T cell receptor beta chains follows, all from one sample in a study of shared clonotypes between healthy human individuals. Profiling relied on immunoSEQ multiplex PCR, and the TCRdb table lists in-frame clones only, not all of them. Of around 990,000 clones in the sample, roughly 80% were seen once. Sequencing was done on a sample of memory CD4+ T cells from PBMCs. These receptors were obtained from a man aged 18 to 35 in good health. Some clones in this sample may be carry-over from other donors' samples. Both conserved end residues are part of each CDR3. D genes are given only for firm matches. The size entry is marked missing in some rows and otherwise reads once, few, many or a size class.

j_call	d_call	v_call	clone_size	cdr3_nt	cdr3_aa
TRBJ1-5	NA	TRBV28	NA	TGTGCCAGCAGTTTACGTCACGGCAGGGATACTCAGCCCCAGCATTTT	CASSLRHGRDTQPQHF
TRBJ2-2	NA	TRBV12-5	NA	TGTGCTAGTGGTTTGGTACTCGGCGGGGAGCTGTTTTTT	CASGLVLGGELFF
TRBJ2-2	NA	TRBV7-2	NA	TGTGCCAGCAGCTATTCGAACGGGGAGCTGTTTTTT	CASSYSNGELFF
TRBJ2-3	NA	TRBV5-1	NA	TGCGCCAGCAGCGAGGGAACAGATACGCAGTATTTT	CASSEGTDTQYF
TRBJ1-3	NA	TRBV15	once	TGTGCCACCAGCCGGATGGGAGACACCATATATTTT	CATSRMGDTIYF
TRBJ2-3	NA	TRBV7-9	few	TGTGCCAGCAGCCGAGGAGGCAGGCTTGATACGCAGTATTTT	CASSRGGRLDTQYF
TRBJ2-5	TRBD2	TRBV28	NA	TGTGCCAGCAGCAGACAACTAGCGGGAGGGCCGCGGGAGACCCAGTACTTC	CASSRQLAGGPRETQYF
TRBJ1-3	NA	TRBV5-1	once	TGCGCCAGCAGCCTGTCCTCTGGAAACACCATATATTTT	CASSLSSGNTIYF
TRBJ1-5	TRBD1	TRBV6-1	NA	TGTGCCAGCAGCCCCGGGACAGGGGTACAGCCCCAGCATTTT	CASSPGTGVQPQHF
TRBJ2-1	NA	TRBV5-1	NA	TGCGCCAGCAGGAGGGCGGGAAGCTCCTACAATGAGCAGTTCTTC	CASRRAGSSYNEQFF
TRBJ2-1	TRBD2	TRBV28	NA	TGTGCCACCAGGGTGCCTAGCGGGAGATACAATGAGCAGTTCTTC	CATRVPSGRYNEQFF
TRBJ2-1	NA	TRBV5-1	NA	TGCGCCAGCAGCTTGGTGGGCGTGAGCTCCTACAATGAGCAGTTCTTC	CASSLVGVSSYNEQFF
TRBJ2-1	NA	TRBV7-9	NA	TGTGCCAGCAGCTTCTGGAGCGGGCCGAGCTCCTACAATGAGCAGTTCTTC	CASSFWSGPSSYNEQFF
TRBJ1-1	TRBD1	TRBV5-1	NA	TGCGCCAGCAGGATTACAGGGGTGGCTGAAGCTTTCTTT	CASRITGVAEAFF